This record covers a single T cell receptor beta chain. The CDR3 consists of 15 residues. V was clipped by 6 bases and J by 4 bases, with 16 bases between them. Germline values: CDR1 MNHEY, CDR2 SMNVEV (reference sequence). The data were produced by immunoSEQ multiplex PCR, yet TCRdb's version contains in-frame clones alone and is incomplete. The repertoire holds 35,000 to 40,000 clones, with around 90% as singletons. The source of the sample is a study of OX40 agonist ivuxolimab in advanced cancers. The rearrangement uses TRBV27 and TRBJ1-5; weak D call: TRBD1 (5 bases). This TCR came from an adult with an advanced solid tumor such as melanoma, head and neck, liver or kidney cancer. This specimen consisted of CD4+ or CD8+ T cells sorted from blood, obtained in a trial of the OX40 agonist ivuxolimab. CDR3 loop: CASSSYTGSNQPQHF. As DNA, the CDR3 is TGTGCCAGCAGCTCCTATACAGGTTCAAATCAGCCCCAGCATTTT.